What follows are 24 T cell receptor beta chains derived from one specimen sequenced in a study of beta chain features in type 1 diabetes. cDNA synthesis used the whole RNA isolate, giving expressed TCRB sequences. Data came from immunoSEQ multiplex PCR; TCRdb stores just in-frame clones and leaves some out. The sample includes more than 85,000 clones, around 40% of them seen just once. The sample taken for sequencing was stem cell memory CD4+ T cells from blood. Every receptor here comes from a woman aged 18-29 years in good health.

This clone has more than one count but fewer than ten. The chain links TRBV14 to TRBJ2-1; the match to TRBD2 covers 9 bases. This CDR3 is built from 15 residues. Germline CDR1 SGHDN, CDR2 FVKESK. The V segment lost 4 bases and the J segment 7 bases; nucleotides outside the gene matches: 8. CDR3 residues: CASSPLAGVRNEQFF. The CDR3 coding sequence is TGTGCCAGCAGCCCCTTAGCGGGAGTACGGAATGAGCAGTTCTTC.

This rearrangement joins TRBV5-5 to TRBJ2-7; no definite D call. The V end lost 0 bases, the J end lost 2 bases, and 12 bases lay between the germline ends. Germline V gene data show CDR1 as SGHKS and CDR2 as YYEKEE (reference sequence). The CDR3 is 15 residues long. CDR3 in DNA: TGTGCCAGCAGCTTGGGGCTACAGAGTACCTACGAGCAGTACTTC. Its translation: CASSLGLQSTYEQYF.

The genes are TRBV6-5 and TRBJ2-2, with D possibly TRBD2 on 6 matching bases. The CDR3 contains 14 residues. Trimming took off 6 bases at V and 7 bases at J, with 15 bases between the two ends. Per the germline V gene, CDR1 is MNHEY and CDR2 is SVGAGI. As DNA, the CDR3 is TGTGCCAGCAGGGGGACTGCCCACGGCGGGGAGCTGTTTTTT. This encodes CASRGTAHGGELFF.

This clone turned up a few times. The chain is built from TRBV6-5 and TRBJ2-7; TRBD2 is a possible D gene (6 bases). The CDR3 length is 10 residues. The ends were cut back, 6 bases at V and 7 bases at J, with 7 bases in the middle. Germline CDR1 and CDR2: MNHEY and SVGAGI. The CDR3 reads CASSREEQYF. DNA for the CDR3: TGTGCCAGCAGCCGGGAGGAGCAGTACTTC.

CDR3 sequence: CASSPGLAGAGEYYEQYF. The CDR3 DNA is TGTGCCAGCAGCCCGGGACTAGCGGGAGCTGGCGAGTACTACGAGCAGTACTTC. This chain links TRBV4-2 with TRBJ2-7, with 14 positions matching TRBD2. Trimming cost V 4 bases and J 3 bases; bases outside gene matches: 11. The CDR3 consists of 18 residues. Germline V CDR1 and CDR2: LGHNA, YNFKEQ.

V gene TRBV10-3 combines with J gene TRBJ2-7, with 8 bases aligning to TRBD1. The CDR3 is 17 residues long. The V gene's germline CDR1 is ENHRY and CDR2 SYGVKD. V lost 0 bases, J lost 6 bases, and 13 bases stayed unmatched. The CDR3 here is CAISESLTGQVISEQYF. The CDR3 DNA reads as TGTGCCATCAGTGAGTCTCTAACGGGACAGGTTATATCCGAGCAGTACTTC.

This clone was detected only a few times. CDR3 protein: CASSDPTSMNTEAFF. The CDR3 nucleotides are TGTGCCAGCAGTGATCCAACTTCAATGAACACTGAAGCTTTCTTT. The V gene is TRBV2, the J gene TRBJ1-1; D is uncertain. Germline loops: CDR1 SNHLY, CDR2 FYNNEI. V lost 3 bases and J lost 0, with 11 bases in between. This CDR3 has 15 residues.

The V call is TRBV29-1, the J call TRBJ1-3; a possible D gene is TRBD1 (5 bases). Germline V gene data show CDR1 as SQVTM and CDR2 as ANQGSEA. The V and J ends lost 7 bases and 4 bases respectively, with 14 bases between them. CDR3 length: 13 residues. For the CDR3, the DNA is TGCAGCGCAGAGGCAGGGTCGGGAAACACCATATATTTT. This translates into CSAEAGSGNTIYF.

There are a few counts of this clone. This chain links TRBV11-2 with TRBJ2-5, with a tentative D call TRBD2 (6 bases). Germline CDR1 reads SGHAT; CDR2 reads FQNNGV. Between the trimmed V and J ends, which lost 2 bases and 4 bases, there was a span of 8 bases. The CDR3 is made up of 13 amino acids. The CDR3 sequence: CASSLSGRETQYF. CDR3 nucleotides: TGTGCCAGCAGCTTAAGCGGGCGAGAGACCCAGTACTTC. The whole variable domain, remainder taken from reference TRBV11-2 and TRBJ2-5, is EAGVAQSPRYKIIEKRQSVAFWCNPISGHATLYWYQQILGQGPKLLIQFQNNGVVDDSQLPKDRFSAERLKGVDSTLKIQPAKLEDSAVYLCASSLSGRETQYFGPGTRLLVL.

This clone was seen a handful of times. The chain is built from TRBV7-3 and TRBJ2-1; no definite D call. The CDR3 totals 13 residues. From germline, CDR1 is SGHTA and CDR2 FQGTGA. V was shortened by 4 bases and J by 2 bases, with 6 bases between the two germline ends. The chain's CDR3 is CASSSDTYNEQFF. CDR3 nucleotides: TGTGCCAGCAGCTCAGACACCTACAATGAGCAGTTCTTC.

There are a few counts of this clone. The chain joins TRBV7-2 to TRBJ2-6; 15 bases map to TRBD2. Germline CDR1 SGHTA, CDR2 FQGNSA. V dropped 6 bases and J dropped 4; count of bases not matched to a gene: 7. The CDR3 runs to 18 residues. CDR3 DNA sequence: TGTGCCAGCAGGCCGGGACTAGCGGGAGGTCCCGGGGCCAACGTCCTGACTTTC. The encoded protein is CASRPGLAGGPGANVLTF.

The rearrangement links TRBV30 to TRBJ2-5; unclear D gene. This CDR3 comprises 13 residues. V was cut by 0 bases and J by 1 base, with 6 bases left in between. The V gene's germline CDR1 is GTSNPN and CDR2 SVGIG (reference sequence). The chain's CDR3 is CAWSVLPQETQYF. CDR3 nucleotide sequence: TGTGCCTGGAGTGTACTACCCCAAGAGACCCAGTACTTC.

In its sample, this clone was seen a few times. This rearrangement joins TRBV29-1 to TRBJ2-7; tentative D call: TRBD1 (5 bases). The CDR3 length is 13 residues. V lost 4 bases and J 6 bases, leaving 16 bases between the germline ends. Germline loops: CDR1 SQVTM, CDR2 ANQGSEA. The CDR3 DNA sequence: TGCAGCGTTGTTTATCAGGGCATGGGCGAGCAGTACTTC. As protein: CSVVYQGMGEQYF.

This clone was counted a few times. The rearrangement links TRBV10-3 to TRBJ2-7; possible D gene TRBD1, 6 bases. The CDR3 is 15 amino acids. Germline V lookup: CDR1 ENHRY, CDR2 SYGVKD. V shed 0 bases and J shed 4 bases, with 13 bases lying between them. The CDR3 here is CAISESGFQGYEQYF. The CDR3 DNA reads TGTGCCATCAGTGAGTCCGGGTTCCAGGGGTACGAGCAGTACTTC.

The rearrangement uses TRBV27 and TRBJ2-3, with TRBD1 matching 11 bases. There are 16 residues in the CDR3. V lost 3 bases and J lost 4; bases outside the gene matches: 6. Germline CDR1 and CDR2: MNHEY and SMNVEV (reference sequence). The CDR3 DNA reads TGTGCCAGCAGTTTTTGGACAGGGGGCCAAGCAGATACGCAGTATTTT. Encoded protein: CASSFWTGGQADTQYF.

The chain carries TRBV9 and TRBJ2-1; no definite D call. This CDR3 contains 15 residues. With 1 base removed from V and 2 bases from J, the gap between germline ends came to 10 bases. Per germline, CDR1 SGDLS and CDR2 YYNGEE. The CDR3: CASSVFADTYNEQFF. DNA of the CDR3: TGTGCCAGCAGCGTATTTGCGGATACCTACAATGAGCAGTTCTTC.

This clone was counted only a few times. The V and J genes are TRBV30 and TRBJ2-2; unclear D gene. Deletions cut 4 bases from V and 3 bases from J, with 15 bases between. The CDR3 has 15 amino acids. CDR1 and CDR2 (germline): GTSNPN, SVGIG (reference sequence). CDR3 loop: CAWKRSRRDTGELFF. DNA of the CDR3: TGTGCCTGGAAGAGGAGCCGTCGCGACACCGGGGAGCTGTTTTTT.

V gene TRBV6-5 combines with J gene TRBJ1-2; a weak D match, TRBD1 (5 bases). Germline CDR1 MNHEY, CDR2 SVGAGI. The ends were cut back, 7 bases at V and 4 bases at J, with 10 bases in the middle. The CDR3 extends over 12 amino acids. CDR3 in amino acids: CASNDRSYGYTF. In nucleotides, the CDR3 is TGTGCCAGCAACGACAGAAGCTATGGCTACACCTTC.

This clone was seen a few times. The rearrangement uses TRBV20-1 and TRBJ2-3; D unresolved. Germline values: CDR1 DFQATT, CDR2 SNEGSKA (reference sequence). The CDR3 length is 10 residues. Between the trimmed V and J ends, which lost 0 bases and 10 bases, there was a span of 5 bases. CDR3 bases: TGCAGTGCTAGAGATGGAGCGCAGTATTTT. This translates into CSARDGAQYF.

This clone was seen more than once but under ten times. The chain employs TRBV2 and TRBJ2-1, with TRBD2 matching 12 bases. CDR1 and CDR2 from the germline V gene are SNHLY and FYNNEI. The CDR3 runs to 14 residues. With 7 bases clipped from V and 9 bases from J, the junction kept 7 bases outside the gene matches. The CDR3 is CASKSSGRAAEQFF. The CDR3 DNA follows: TGTGCCAGCAAATCTAGCGGGAGGGCAGCTGAGCAGTTCTTC.

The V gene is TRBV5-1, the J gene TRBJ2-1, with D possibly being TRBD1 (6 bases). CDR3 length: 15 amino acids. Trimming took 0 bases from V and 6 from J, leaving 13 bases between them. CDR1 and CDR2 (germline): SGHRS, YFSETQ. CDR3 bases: TGCGCCAGCAGCTTGGAGGGACATTACGGCAATGAGCAGTTCTTC. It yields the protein CASSLEGHYGNEQFF.

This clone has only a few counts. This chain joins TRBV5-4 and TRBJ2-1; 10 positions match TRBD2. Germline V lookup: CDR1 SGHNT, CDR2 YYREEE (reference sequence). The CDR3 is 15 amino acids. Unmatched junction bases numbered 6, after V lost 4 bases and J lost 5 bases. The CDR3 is CASSHSGRANNEQFF. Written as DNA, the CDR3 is TGTGCCAGCAGCCACAGCGGGAGGGCCAACAATGAGCAGTTCTTC.

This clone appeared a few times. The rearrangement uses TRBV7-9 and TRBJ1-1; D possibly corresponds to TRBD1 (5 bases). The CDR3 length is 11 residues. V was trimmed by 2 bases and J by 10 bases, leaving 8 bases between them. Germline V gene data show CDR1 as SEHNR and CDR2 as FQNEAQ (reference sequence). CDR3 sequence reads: CASSLQGGAFF. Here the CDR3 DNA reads TGTGCCAGCAGCTTACAGGGAGGAGCTTTCTTT.

CDR3 sequence reads: CASSPRLAGTNYEQFF. CDR3 bases: TGTGCCAGCTCACCAAGGCTAGCGGGAACTAACTATGAGCAGTTCTTC. The J gene is TRBJ2-1, the V gene TRBV18; 9 nucleotides match TRBD2. V gave up 2 bases and J gave up 8 bases; unmatched junction bases: 10. This CDR3 is 16 amino acids long. Germline lookup yields CDR1 KGHSH and CDR2 LQKENI.